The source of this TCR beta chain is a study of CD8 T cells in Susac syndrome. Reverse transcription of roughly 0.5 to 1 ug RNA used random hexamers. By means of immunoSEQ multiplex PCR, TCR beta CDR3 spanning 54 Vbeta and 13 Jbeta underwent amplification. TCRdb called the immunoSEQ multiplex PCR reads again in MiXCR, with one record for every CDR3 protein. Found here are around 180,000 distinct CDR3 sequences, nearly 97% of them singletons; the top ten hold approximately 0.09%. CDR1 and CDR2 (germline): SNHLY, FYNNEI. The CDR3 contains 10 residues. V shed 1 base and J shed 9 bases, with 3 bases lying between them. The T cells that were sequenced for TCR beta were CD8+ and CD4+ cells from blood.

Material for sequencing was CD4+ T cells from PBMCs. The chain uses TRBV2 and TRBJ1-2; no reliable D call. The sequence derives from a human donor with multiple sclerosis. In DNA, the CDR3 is TGTGCCAGCAGTGAAGTCCGCTACACCTTC. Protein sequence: CASSEVRYTF.